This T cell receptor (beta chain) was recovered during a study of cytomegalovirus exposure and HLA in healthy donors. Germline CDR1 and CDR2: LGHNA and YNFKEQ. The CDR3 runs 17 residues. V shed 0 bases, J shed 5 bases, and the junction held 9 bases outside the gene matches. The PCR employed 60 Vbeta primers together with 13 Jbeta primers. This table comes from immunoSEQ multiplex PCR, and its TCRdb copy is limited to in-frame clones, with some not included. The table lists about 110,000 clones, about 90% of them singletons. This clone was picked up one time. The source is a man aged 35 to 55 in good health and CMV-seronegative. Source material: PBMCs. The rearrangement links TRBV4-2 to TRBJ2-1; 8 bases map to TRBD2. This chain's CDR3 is CASSQDAREGRNNEQFF. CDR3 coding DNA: TGTGCCAGCAGCCAAGACGCTCGGGAGGGCAGAAACAATGAGCAGTTCTTC.